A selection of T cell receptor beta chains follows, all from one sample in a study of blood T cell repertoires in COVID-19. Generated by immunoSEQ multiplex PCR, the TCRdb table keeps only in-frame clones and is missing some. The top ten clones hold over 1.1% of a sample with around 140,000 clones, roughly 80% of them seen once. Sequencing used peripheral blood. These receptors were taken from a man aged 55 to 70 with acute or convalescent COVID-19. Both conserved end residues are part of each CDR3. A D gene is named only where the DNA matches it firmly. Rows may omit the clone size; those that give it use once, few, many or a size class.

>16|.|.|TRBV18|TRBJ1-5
TGTGCCAGCTCGCCTCAGGGCCAGGCGGACGGTCAGCCCCAGCATTTT
CASSPQGQADGQPQHF
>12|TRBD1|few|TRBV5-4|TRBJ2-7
TGTGCCAGCCGAGACAGGGGTTACGAGCAGTACTTC
CASRDRGYEQYF
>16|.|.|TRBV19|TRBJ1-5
TGTGCCAGTAGTATTTCGGCGGACAGTAGCAATCAGCCCCAGCATTTT
CASSISADSSNQPQHF
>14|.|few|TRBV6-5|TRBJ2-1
TGTGCCAGCAGTTACGCTGGACAGCACAATGAGCAGTTCTTC
CASSYAGQHNEQFF
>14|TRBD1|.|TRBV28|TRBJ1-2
TGTGCCAGCGGATACAGGGGAATTTACTATGGCTACACCTTC
CASGYRGIYYGYTF
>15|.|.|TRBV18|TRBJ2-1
TGTGCCAGCTCACCGAGACAGCCCTCCTACAATGAGCAGTTCTTC
CASSPRQPSYNEQFF
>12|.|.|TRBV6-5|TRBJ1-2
TGTGCCAGCAGTTACTCCGGACAAGTCTACACCTTC
CASSYSGQVYTF
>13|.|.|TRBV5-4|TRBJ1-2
TGTGCCAGCAGCTCTGCGGAAGACTATGGCTACACCTTC
CASSSAEDYGYTF
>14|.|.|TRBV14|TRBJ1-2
TGTGCCAGCAGCCAAGCAGGGGTGAACTATGGCTACACCTTC
CASSQAGVNYGYTF
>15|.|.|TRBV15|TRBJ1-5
TGTGCCACCAGCAGAGGGACAGCCGAAAATCAGCCCCAGCATTTT
CATSRGTAENQPQHF
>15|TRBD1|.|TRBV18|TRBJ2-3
TGTGCCAGCTCATCCGGACAGGGAATTTTCGATACGCAGTATTTT
CASSSGQGIFDTQYF
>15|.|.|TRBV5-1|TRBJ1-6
TGCGCCAGCTCGATCTTGGCAGGGGAGGGTTCACCCCTCCACTTT
CASSILAGEGSPLHF